In this sample, the clone carrying this T cell receptor (beta chain) turned up a few times. No antigen is known for it. This entry comes from a study of CD8 T cells in ankylosing spondylitis. Whole-study findings and limits: Reports of some motif variants in reactive arthritis synovial fluid and blood predate this one. Disease-linked clones had a CD8+ phenotype and relatively low frequency in peripheral blood. The study looked at matched synovial fluid samples from ankylosing spondylitis patients. Disease-linked clones were reported to be significantly enriched there. Ankylosing spondylitis blood appeared to carry a characteristic TCR beta motif of roughly eight highly homologous variants.

5'-RACE, quantitative and with molecular barcodes, yielded the TCR beta libraries. MiXCR, run by TCRdb on the 5' RACE reads, gives a single entry per CDR3 protein. The sample records some 840,000 distinct CDR3 sequences, 10% to 15% being singletons. The CDR3 length is 16 residues. V lost 0 bases and J lost 5; bases outside the gene matches: 11. The V gene's germline CDR1 is GTSNPN and CDR2 SVGIG (reference sequence). Sequencing input: blood, either unsorted or a sorted T cell fraction (not recorded which). The receptor's source is a male donor with ankylosing spondylitis. V is TRBV30 and J is TRBJ2-5, with 8 bases matching TRBD2. The CDR3 reads CAWSVGGSGVGETQYF. The CDR3 nucleotides are TGTGCCTGGAGTGTCGGAGGTAGCGGGGTGGGGGAGACCCAGTACTTC.